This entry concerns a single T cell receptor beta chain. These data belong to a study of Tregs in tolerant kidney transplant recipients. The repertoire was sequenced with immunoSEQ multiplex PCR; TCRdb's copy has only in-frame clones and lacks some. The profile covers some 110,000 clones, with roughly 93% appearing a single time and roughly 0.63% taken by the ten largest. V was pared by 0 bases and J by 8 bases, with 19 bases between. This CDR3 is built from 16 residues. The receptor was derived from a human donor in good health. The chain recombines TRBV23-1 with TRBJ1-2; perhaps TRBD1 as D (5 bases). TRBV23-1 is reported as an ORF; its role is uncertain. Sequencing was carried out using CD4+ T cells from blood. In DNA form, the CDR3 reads TGCGCCAGCAGTCAATCTGGTGGGGGAGTGGGGCACGGCTACACCTTC. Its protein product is CASSQSGGGVGHGYTF.